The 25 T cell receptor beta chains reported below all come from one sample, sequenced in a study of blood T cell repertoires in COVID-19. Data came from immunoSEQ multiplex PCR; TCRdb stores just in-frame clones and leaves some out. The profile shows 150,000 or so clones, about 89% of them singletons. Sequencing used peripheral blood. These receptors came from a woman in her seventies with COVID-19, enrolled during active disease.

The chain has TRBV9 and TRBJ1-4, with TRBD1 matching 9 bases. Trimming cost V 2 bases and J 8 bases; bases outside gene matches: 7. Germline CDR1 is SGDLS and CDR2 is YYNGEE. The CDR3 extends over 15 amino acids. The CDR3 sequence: CASSVVGQGREKLFF. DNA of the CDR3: TGTGCCAGCAGCGTGGTGGGACAGGGCCGGGAAAAACTGTTTTTT.

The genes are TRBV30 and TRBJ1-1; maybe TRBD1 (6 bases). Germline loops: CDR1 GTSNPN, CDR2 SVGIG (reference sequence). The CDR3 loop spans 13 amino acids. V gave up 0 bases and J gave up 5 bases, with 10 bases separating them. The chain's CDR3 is CAWSVQQGTEAFF. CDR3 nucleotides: TGTGCCTGGAGTGTACAACAGGGAACTGAAGCTTTCTTT.

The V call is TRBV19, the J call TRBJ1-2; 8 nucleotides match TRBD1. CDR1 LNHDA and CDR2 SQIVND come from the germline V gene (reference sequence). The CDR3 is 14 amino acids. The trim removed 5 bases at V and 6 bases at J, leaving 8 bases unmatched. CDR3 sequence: CASSGRGQEDGYTF. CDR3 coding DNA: TGTGCCAGTAGTGGACGGGGACAGGAAGATGGCTACACCTTC.

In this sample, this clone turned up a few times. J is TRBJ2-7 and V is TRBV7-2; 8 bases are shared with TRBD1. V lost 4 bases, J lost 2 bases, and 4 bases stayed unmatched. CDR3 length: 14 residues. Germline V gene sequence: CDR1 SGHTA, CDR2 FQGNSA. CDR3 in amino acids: CASSSRTGPYEQYF. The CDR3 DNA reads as TGTGCCAGCAGCTCAAGGACAGGGCCCTACGAGCAGTACTTC.

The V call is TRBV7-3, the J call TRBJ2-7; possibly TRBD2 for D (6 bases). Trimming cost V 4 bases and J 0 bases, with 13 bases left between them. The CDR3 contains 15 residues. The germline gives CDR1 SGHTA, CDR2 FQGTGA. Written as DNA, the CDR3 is TGTGCCAGCAGCTCCAGGACTAAGAACTCCTACGAGCAGTACTTC. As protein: CASSSRTKNSYEQYF.

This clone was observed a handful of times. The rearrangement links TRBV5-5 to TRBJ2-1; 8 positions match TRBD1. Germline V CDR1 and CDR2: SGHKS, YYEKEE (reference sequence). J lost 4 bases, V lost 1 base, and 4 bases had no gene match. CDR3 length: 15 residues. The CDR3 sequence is CASSLLDRDYNEQFF. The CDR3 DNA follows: TGTGCCAGCAGCTTGCTGGACAGGGATTACAATGAGCAGTTCTTC.

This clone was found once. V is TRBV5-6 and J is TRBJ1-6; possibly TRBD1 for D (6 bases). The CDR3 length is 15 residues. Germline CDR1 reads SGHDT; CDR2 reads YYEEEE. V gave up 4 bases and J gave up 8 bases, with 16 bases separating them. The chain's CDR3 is CASSAWTVDYSPLHF. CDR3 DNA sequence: TGTGCCAGCAGCGCATGGACAGTCGATTATTCACCCCTCCACTTT.

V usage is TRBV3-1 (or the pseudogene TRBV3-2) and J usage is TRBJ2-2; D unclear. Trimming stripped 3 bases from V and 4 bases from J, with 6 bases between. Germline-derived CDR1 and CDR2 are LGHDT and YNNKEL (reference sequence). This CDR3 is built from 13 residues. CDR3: CASSHLSTGELFF. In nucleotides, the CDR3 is TGTGCCAGCAGCCACCTGAGCACCGGGGAGCTGTTTTTT.

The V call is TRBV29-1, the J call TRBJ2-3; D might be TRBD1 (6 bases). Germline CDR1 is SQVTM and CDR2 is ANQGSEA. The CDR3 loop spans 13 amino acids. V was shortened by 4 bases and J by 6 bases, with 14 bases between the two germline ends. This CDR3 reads CSVGGRGRDTQYF. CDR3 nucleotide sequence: TGCAGCGTTGGGGGCAGGGGTCGCGATACGCAGTATTTT.

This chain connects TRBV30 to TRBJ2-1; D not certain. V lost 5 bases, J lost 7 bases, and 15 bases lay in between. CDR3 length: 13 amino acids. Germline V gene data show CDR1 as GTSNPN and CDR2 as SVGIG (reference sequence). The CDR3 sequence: CAWDKILQNEQFF. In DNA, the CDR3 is TGTGCCTGGGATAAAATTCTCCAGAATGAGCAGTTCTTC. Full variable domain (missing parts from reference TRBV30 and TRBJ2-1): SQTIHQWPATLVQPVGSPLSLECTVEGTSNPNLYWYRQAAGRGLQLLFYSVGIGQISSEVPQNLSASRPQDRQFILSSKKLLLSDSGFYLCAWDKILQNEQFFGPGTRLTVL.

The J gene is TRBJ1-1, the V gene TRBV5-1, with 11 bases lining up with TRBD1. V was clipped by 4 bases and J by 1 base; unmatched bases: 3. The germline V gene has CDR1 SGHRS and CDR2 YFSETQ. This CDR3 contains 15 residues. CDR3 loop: CASSAGTGGNTEAFF. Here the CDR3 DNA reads TGCGCCAGCAGCGCAGGGACAGGGGGGAACACTGAAGCTTTCTTT.

CDR3 bases: TGTGCCAGCAGCTTTCCCGGGACAGGGGGCCGAGCCCATGGCTACACCTTC. Protein: CASSFPGTGGRAHGYTF. The rearrangement uses TRBV5-4 and TRBJ1-2, with 12 bases that match TRBD1. V shed 2 bases and J 6 bases; nucleotides not matched to a gene: 11. Germline V CDR1 and CDR2: SGHNT, YYREEE (reference sequence). CDR3 length: 17 residues. Supplemented by reference TRBV5-4 and TRBJ1-2, the full variable domain reads ETGVTQSPTHLIKTRGQQVTLRCSSQSGHNTVSWYQQALGQGPQFIFQYYREEENGRGNFPPRFSGLQFPNYSSELNVNALELDDSALYLCASSFPGTGGRAHGYTFGSGTRLTVV.

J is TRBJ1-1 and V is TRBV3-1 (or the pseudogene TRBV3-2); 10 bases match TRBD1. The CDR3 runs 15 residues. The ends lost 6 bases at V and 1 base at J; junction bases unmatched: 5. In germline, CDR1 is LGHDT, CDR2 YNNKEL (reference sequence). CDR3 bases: TGTGCCAGCAGTCCGACAGGGGGCTCGAACACTGAAGCTTTCTTT. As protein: CASSPTGGSNTEAFF.

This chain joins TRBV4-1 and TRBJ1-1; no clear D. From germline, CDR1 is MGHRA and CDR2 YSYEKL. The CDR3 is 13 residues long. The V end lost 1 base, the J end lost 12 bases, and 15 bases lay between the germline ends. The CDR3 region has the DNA TGCGCCAGCAGCCAAGGGATGGGTGCGGGGTCTTTCTTT. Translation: CASSQGMGAGSFF.

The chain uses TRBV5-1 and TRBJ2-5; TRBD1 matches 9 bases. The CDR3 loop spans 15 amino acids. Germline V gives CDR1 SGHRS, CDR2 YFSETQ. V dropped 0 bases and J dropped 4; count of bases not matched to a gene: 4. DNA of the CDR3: TGCGCCAGCAGCTTGGACCCGGGACAGGGAGAGACCCAGTACTTC. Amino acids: CASSLDPGQGETQYF.

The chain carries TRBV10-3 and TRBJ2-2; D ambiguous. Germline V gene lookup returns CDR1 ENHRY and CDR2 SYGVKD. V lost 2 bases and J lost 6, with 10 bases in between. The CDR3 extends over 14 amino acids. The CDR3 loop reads CAISETISAGELFF. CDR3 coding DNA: TGTGCCATCAGTGAGACTATATCTGCCGGGGAGCTGTTTTTT.

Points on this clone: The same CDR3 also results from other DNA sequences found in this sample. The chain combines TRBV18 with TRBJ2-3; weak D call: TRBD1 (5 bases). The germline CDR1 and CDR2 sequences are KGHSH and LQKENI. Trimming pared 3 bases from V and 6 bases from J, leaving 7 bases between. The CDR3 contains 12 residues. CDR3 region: CASSPKGDTQYF. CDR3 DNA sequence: TGTGCCAGCTCACCTAAGGGGGATACGCAGTATTTT.

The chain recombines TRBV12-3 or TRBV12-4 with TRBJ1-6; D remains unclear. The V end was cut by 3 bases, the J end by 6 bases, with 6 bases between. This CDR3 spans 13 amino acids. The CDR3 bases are TGTGCCAGCAGTTTGGGCAGTAATTCACCCCTCCACTTT. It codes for CASSLGSNSPLHF.

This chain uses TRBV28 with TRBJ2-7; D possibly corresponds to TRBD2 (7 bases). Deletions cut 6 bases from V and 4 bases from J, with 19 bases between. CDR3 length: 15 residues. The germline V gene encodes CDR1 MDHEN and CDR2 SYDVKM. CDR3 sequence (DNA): TGTGCCAGCAGCGGCGTAGGGGGGGGTAGATACGAGCAGTACTTC. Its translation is CASSGVGGGRYEQYF.

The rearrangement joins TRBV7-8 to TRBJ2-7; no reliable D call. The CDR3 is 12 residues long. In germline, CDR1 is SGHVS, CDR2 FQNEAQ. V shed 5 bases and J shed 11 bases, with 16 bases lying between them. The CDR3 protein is CASSQNPLSKYF. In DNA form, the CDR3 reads TGTGCCAGCAGCCAAAACCCCCTATCCAAGTACTTC.

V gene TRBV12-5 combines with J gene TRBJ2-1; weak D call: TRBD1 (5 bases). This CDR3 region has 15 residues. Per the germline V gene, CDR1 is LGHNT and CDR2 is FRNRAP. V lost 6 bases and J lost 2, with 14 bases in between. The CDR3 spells CASGRDRSTYNEQFF. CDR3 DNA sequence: TGTGCTAGTGGCCGTGACAGATCCACCTACAATGAGCAGTTCTTC.

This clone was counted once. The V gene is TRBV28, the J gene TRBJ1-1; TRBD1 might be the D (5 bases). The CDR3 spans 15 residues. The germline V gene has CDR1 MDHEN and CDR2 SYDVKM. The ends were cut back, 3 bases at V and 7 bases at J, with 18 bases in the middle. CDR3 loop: CASSLAYIGDSEAFF. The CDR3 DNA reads TGTGCCAGCAGTTTGGCCTACATCGGAGACAGTGAAGCTTTCTTT. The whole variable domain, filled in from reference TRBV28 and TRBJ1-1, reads DVKVTQSSRYLVKRTGEKVFLECVQDMDHENMFWYRQDPGLGLRLIYFSYDVKMKEKGDIPEGYSVSREKKERFSLILESASTNQTSMYLCASSLAYIGDSEAFFGQGTRLTVV.

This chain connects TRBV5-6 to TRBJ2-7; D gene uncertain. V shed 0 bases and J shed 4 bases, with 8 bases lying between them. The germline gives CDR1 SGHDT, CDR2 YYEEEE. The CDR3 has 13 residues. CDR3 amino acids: CASSLAWAYEQYF. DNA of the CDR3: TGTGCCAGCAGCTTGGCTTGGGCTTACGAGCAGTACTTC. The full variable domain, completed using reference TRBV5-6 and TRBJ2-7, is DAGVTQSPTHLIKTRGQQVTLRCSPKSGHDTVSWYQQALGQGPQFIFQYYEEEERQRGNFPDRFSGHQFPNYSSELNVNALLLGDSALYLCASSLAWAYEQYFGPGTRLTVT.

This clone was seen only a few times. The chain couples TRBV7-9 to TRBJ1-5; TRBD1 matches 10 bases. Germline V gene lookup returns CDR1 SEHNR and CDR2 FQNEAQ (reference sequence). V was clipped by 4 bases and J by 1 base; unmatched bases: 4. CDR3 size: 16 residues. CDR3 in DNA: TGTGCCAGCAGCTCATGGGACAGGGGAAGCAATCAGCCCCAGCATTTT. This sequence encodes CASSSWDRGSNQPQHF.

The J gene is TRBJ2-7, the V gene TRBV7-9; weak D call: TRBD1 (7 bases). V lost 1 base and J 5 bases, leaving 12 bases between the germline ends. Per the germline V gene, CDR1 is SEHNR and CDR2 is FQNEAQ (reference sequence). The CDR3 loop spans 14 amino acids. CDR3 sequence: CASSLGQGGNEQYF. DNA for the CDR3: TGTGCCAGCAGCTTAGGCCAGGGGGGTAACGAGCAGTACTTC.